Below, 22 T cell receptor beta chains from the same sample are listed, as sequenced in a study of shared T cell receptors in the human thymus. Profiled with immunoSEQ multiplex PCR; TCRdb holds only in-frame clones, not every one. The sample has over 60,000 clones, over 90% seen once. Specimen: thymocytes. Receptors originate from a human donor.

CDR3 in amino acids: CASISGLADYEQYF. As DNA, the CDR3 is TGTGCCAGCATCTCGGGACTAGCGGATTACGAGCAGTACTTC. This chain connects TRBV7-2 to TRBJ2-7; 11 nucleotides match TRBD2. The V and J ends lost 7 bases and 4 bases, in that order; junction bases with no gene match: 6. Germline values: CDR1 SGHTA, CDR2 FQGNSA. This CDR3 contains 14 residues.

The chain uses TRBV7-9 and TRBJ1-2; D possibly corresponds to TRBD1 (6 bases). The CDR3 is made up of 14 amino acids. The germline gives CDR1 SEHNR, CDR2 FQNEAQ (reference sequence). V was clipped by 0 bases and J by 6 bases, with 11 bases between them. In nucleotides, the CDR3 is TGTGCCAGCAGCTTAGCGGGGGCTGGGAATGGCTACACCTTC. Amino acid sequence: CASSLAGAGNGYTF.

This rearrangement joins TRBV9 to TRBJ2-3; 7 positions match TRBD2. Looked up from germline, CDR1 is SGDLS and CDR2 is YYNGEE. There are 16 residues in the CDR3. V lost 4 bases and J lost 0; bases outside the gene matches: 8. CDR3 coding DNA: TGTGCCAGCAGCCCCCAACTAGCGCAAAGCACAGATACGCAGTATTTT. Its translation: CASSPQLAQSTDTQYF.

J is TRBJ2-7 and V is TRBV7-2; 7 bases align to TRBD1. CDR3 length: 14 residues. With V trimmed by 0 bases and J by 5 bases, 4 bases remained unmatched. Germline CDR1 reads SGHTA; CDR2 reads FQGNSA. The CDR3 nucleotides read TGTGCCAGCAGCTTAGCTCACAGGGGCAACGAGCAGTACTTC. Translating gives CASSLAHRGNEQYF.

The CDR3, as DNA: TGTGCCAGCAGTGGGTTCGGGCAGGGGGCGCGTGAGACCCAGTACTTC. Its protein product is CASSGFGQGARETQYF. V is TRBV25-1 and J is TRBJ2-5, with 8 bases identical to TRBD1. The trim removed 4 bases at V and 5 bases at J, leaving 12 bases unmatched. This CDR3 contains 16 residues. Germline lookup yields CDR1 MGHDK and CDR2 SYGVNS.

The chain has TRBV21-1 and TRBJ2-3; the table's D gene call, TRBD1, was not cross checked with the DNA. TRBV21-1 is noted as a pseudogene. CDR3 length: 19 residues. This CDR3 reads CASSNPGALCQPSTDTQYF. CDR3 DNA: TGTGCCAGCAGCAACCCAGGGGCTCTGTGCCAACCTAGCACAGATACGCAGTATTTT.

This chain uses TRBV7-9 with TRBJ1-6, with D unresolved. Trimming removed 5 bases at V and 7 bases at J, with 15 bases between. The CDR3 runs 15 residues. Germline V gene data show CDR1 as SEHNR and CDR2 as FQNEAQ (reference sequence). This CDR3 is CASSTQEKANSPLHF. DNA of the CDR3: TGTGCCAGCAGCACCCAGGAAAAAGCCAATTCACCCCTCCACTTT.

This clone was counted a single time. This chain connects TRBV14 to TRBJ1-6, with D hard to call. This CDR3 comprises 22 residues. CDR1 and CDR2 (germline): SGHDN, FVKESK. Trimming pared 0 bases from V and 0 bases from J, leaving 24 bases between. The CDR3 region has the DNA TGTGCCAGCAGCCAAGATCTCTGGCACGCGTACACCAAGAGCTCCTATAATTCACCCCTCCACTTT. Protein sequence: CASSQDLWHAYTKSSYNSPLHF.

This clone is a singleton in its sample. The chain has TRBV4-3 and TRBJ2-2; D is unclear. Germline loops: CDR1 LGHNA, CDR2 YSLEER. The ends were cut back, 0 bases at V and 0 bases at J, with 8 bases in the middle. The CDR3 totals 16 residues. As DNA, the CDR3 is TGCGCCAGCAGCCAAGAAAAGGGAACGAACACCGGGGAGCTGTTTTTT. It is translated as CASSQEKGTNTGELFF.

The CDR3 DNA is TGTGCCAGCAGAGAGACTAGCGCGGTCACCGGGGAGCTGTTTTTT. Encoded protein: CASRETSAVTGELFF. The chain has TRBV9 and TRBJ2-2, with 8 bases fitting TRBD2. With 5 bases clipped from V and 4 bases from J, the junction kept 7 bases outside the gene matches. The CDR3 is 15 residues long. Germline V CDR1 and CDR2: SGDLS, YYNGEE.

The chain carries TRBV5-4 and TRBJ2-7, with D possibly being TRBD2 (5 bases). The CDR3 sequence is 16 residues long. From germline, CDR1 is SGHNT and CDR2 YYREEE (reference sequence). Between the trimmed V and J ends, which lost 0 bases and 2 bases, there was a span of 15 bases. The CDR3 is CASSLDGGPVTYEQYF. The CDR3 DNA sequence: TGTGCCAGCAGCTTGGATGGCGGGCCGGTCACCTACGAGCAGTACTTC.

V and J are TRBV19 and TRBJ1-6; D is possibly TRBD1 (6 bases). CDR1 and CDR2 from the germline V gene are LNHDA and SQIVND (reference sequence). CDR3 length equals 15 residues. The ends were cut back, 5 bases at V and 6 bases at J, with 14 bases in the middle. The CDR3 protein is CASSFTGRCNSPLHF. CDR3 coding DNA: TGTGCCAGTAGTTTCACAGGGCGGTGTAATTCACCCCTCCACTTT. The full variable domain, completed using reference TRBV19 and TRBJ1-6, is DGGITQSPKYLFRKEGQNVTLSCEQNLNHDAMYWYRQDPGQGLRLIYYSQIVNDFQKGDIAEGYSVSREKKESFPLTVTSAQKNPTAFYLCASSFTGRCNSPLHFGNGTRLTVT.

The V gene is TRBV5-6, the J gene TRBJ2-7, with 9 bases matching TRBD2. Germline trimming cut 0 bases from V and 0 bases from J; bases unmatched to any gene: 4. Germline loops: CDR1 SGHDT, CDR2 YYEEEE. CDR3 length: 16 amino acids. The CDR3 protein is CASSLVETSGSYEQYF. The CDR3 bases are TGTGCCAGCAGCTTGGTAGAGACTAGCGGCTCCTACGAGCAGTACTTC.

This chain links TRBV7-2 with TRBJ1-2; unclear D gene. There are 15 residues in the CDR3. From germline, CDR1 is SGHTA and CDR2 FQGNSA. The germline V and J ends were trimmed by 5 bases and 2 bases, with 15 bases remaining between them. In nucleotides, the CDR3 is TGTGCCAGCAGCCCCCGTCCACCACAGAACTATGGCTACACCTTC. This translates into CASSPRPPQNYGYTF. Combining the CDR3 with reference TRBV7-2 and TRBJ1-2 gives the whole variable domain GAGVSQSPSNKVTEKGKDVELRCDPISGHTALYWYRQSLGQGLEFLIYFQGNSAPDKSGLPSDRFSAERTGGSVSTLTIQRTQQEDSAVYLCASSPRPPQNYGYTFGSGTRLTVV.

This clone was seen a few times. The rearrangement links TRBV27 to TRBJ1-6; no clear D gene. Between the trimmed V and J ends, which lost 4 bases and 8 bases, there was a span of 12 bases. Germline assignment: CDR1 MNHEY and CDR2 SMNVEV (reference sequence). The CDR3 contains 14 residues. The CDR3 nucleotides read TGTGCCAGCAGTTCCGGGGATCCGGATTCACCCCTCCACTTT. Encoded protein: CASSSGDPDSPLHF.

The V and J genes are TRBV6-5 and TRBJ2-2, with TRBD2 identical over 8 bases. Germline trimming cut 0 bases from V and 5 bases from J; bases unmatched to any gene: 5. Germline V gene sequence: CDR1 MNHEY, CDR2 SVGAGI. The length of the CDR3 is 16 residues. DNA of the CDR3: TGTGCCAGCAGTTACTCCCCTAGCGGGTATACCGGGGAGCTGTTTTTT. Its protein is CASSYSPSGYTGELFF.

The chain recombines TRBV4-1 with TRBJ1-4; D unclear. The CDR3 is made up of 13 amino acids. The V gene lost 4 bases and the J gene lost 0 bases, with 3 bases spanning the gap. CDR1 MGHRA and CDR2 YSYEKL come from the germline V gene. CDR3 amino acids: CASSLTTNEKLFF. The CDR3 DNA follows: TGCGCCAGCAGCCTAACAACTAATGAAAAACTGTTTTTT.

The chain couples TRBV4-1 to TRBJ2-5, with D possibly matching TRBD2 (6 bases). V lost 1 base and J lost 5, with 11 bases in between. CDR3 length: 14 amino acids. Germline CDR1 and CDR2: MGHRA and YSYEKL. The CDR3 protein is CASSQGGDFETQYF. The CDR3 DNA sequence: TGCGCCAGCAGCCAAGGGGGGGACTTCGAGACCCAGTACTTC.

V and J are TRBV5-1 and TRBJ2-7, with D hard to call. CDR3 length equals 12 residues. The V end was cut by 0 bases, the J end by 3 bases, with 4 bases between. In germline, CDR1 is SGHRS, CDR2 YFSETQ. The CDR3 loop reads CASSLGRYEQYF. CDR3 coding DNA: TGCGCCAGCAGCTTGGGGCGCTACGAGCAGTACTTC.

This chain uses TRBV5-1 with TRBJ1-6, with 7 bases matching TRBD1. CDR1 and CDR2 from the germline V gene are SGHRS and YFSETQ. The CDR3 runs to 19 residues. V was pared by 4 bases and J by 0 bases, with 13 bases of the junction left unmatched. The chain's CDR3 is CASSRTGTVIASYNSPLHF. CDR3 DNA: TGCGCCAGCAGCCGGACCGGGACAGTGATAGCCTCCTATAATTCACCCCTCCACTTT.

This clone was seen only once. DNA for the CDR3: TGCGCCAGCAGCGGCCGGGACAGGTCGCAGAATGAGCAGTTCTTC. Encoded protein: CASSGRDRSQNEQFF. The V call is TRBV4-1, the J call TRBJ2-1, with 8 bases aligning to TRBD1. V was clipped by 5 bases and J by 7 bases; unmatched bases: 10. Germline V lookup: CDR1 MGHRA, CDR2 YSYEKL. The CDR3 runs to 15 residues.

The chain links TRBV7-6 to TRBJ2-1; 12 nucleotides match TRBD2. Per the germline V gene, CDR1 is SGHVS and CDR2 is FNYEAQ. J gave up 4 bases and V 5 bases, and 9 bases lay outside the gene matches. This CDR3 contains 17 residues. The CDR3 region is CASSPGPSGGVYNEQFF. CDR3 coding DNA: TGTGCCAGCAGCCCCGGTCCTAGCGGGGGGGTTTACAATGAGCAGTTCTTC.